The subject of this entry is one TCR beta chain. Antigen specificity is unknown. Sequence at one end of the junction differs from germline and may be a read error. Germline CDR1 reads LNHDA; CDR2 reads SQIVND (reference sequence). The CDR3 covers 14 residues. This sample was included in a study of cytomegalovirus exposure and HLA in healthy donors. Study-level results: V segments that were indistinguishable, TRBV6-2 and TRBV6-3 among them, were omitted from analysis. Presence/absence analyses assumed roughly uniform sequencing depth across donors, which may not hold. HLA restriction was apparent for most CMV-associated TCR beta chains in a later analysis.

The study ran its PCR with 60 Vbeta and 13 Jbeta primers. The repertoire was sequenced with immunoSEQ multiplex PCR; TCRdb's copy has only in-frame clones and lacks some. In the table there are roughly 240,000 clones, 70% to 90% of which are singletons. Donors showed nominal health when sampled, although they likely had unrecorded immune exposures. The sequence came from a girl aged 2-9 years in good health and CMV-seronegative. The specimen sequenced was PBMCs. V and J are TRBV19 and TRBJ1-1; 8 nucleotides agree with TRBD1. DNA of the CDR3: TGTGCCAGTAGTCTCCGGACAGGGAGGTCTGAAGCTTCCTTT. Translation: CASSLRTGRSEASF.